This T cell receptor beta chain was captured in a study of blood T cell repertoires in COVID-19 (dated by TCRdb to the early 2020s). About the investigation overall: Collaborator samples came from the United States, Italy and Spain and covered acute and convalescent phases of COVID-19. The material from the prospective study consisted of cDNA or gDNA derived from T cells, B-cell-depleted T cells, or PBMCs. Subjects who had been exposed to COVID-19, were actively infected with it, or had recovered from it provided the deeply sampled blood TCRbeta repertoires that made up the dataset. A freely available public database, intended as a resource for researchers studying the immune response to SARS-CoV-2, is where the repertoires were released. The samples were drawn from two sources: the first 160 participants of the ongoing ImmuneRACE study, and 1,000 to 1,500 subjects contributed by 6 global collaborators. Nearly every sample came with metadata listing a de-identified subject ID, COVID-19 status, age in years and sex. Where available, HLA class I and class II types were taken from metadata supplied by the sample provider and were not determined by assay-based typing.

Collaborating institutions collected whole blood in K2EDTA tubes following their own protocols. Collaborator samples were shipped for TCRbeta analysis as frozen whole blood, isolated PBMCs, or DNA extracted from either sample type. CDR1 and CDR2 are read off the germline V gene as MNHEY and SVGAGI. At the junction V is shortened by 5 bases and J by 5 bases; bases outside the gene matches: 1. The CDR3 covers 13 residues, taking in both the cysteine and the phenylalanine. The only DNA kept is the CDR3, 39 bases in frame from the first base. A word on this clone: Its antigen is unknown. The sample holds no much larger clone one base away, and base qualities are not on file.

Results and caveats for the whole study, not just this receptor: Clinical and demographic metadata were provided uncurated, with the amount varying by source and participant.

TCRbeta CDR3 regions were amplified from genomic DNA by means of the immunoSEQ Assay, a bias-controlled multiplex PCR. Per the original workflow: The number of nucleated cells in each sample was estimated from the amplification of reference gene primers within the assay. To quantify the absolute abundance of each unique TCRbeta CDR3 rearrangement, sequence reads were collapsed and filtered. Productive Simpson clonality was computed per sample as the square root of Simpson's diversity index over productive rearrangements. What TCRdb holds here is the immuneACCESS table cut down to in-frame rearrangements. Part of the clones is not present; checked against another copy, under half of the missing clones reflect an unresolved V gene, and the others are unexplained. For V, J and clone size, that table is used; D and trimming come from the DNA. This sample gives about 89,000 clones in total; 80% of them show up just once. 15% to 20% of the sample is in the top ten clones.

The source is a woman older than 75 with acute or convalescent COVID-19. Sequenced input: peripheral blood. This chain joins TRBV6-5 to TRBJ2-2; TRBD1 lines up with 8 middle nucleotides. The CDR3: CASSRDRTGELFF. The nucleotides are TGTGCCAGCAGTCGGGACAGGACCGGGGAGCTGTTTTTT.